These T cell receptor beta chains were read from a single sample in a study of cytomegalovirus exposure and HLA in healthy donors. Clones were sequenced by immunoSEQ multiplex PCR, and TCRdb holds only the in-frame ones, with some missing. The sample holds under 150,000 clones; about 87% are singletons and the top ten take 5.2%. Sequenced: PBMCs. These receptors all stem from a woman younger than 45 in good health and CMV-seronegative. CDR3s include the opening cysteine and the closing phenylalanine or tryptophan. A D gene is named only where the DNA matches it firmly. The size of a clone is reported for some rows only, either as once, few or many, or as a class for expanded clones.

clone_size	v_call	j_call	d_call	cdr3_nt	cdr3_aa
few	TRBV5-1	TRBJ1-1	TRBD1	TGCGCCAGCCAAGACCAGGGGGCGGGCACTGAAGCTTTCTTT	CASQDQGAGTEAFF
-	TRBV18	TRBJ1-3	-	TGTGCCAGCTCACCACCGGCAGGGTCGGGAAACACCATATATTTT	CASSPPAGSGNTIYF
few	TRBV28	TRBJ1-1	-	TGTGCCAGCAGTTGGGGGGTGATGAACACTGAAGCTTTCTTT	CASSWGVMNTEAFF
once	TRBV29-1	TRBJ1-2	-	TGCAGCGTCCGAGCCCCCTGGGGCTACACCTTC	CSVRAPWGYTF
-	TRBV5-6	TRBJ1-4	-	TGTGCCAGCAGCCCCTGGACAGCAGCAACTAATGAAAAACTGTTTTTT	CASSPWTAATNEKLFF
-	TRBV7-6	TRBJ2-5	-	TGTGCCAGCAGCCCATGGGCAGGGCGGGACCAGTACTTC	CASSPWAGRDQYF
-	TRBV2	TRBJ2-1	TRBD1	TGTGCCAGCAGGAGACAGGGACCCTCCTACAATGAGCAGTTCTTC	CASRRQGPSYNEQFF
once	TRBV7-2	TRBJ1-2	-	TGTGCCAGCAGCTGGACAGTAAAGGTGGATGGCTACACCTTC	CASSWTVKVDGYTF
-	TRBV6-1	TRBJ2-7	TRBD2	TGTGCCAGCTCCCTGACGGGAGGGCCATTCGAGCAGTACTTC	CASSLTGGPFEQYF
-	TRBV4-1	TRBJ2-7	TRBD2	TGCGCCAGCAGCTTTCGACCCTGGCGGGGGGACTCCTACGAGCAGTACTTC	CASSFRPWRGDSYEQYF
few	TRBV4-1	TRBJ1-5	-	TGCGCCAGCAGCCAGGGGAGTGGGACACCACTGGAGAATCAGCCCCAGCATTTT	CASSQGSGTPLENQPQHF
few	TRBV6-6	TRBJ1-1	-	TGTGCCAGCAGTGTGACTCTGAACACTGAAGCTTTCTTT	CASSVTLNTEAFF
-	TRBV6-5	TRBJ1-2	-	TGTGCCAGCAGCATTGACAGGTTGGCGTATGGCTACACCTTC	CASSIDRLAYGYTF
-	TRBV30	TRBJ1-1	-	TGTGCCTGGGGGGGCAGAAGTAACACTGAAGCTTTCTTT	CAWGGRSNTEAFF
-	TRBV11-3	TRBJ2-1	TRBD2	TGTGCCAGCAGCTCCTTGGGACTAGCGGGGACCAATGAGCAGTTCTTC	CASSSLGLAGTNEQFF
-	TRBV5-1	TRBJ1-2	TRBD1	TGCGCCAGCACCCTAGGACAGGGACGGGATGGCTACACCTTC	CASTLGQGRDGYTF
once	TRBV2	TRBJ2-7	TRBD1	TGTGCCAGCAGTGAAGGGGGACAGGGTATTATCGGGATCGAGCAGTACTTC	CASSEGGQGIIGIEQYF
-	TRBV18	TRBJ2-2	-	TGTGCCAGCTCATCGTTAGCGCGAAGGGAAACCGGGGAGCTGTTTTTT	CASSSLARRETGELFF
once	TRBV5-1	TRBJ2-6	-	TGCGCCAGCAGCATGGACGGAGCCTCTGGGGCCAACGTCCTGACTTTC	CASSMDGASGANVLTF
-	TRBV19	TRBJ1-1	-	TGTGCCAGTAGTATCGGTTTTGCGATGAACACTGAAGCTTTCTTT	CASSIGFAMNTEAFF
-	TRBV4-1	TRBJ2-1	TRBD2	TGCGCCAGTCGCGGGGTAGCGGGAGGGAAACAGTTCTTC	CASRGVAGGKQFF
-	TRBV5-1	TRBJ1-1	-	TGCGCCAGCAGCGAGGACAGCTGGAACACTGAAGCTTTCTTT	CASSEDSWNTEAFF
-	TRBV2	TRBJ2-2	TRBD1	TGTGCCAGCAGTGAAAAGGTCCAGGGGGCCCCCGGGGAGCTGTTTTTT	CASSEKVQGAPGELFF
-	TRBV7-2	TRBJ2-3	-	TGTGCCAGCAGCTCAAGCTGGACAGATACGCAGTATTTT	CASSSSWTDTQYF
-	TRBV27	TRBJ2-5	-	TGTGCCAGCAGTTTATTAGCGGTTGGGCCTAAAAAGGAGGAGACCCAGTACTTC	CASSLLAVGPKKEETQYF
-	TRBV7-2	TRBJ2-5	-	TGTGCCAGCAGCTTAGGTATAGGGGCCCGCCAAGAGACCCAGTACTTC	CASSLGIGARQETQYF
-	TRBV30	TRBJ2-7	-	TGTGCCTGGGGAAGGACTCTCCAAGCCTACGAGCAGTACTTC	CAWGRTLQAYEQYF
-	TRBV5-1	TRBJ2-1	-	TGCGCCAGCAGCTTGGCGACTACCAGGAACAATGAGCAGTTCTTC	CASSLATTRNNEQFF
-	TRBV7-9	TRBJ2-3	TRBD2	TGTGCCAGCAGCTTCTCGAGGAGAGCGGGGGGCAGCACAGATACGCAGTATTTT	CASSFSRRAGGSTDTQYF
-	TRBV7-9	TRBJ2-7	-	TGTGCCAGCAGCCCCATCTCCTACGAGCAGTACTTC	CASSPISYEQYF
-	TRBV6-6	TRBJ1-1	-	TGTGCCAGCAGTTACCCAGGGACACCCAATGAAGCTTTCTTT	CASSYPGTPNEAFF
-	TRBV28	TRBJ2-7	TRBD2	TGTGCCAGCAGTCCAACTCGGAATAGCGGGGACCTCTACGAGCAGTACTTC	CASSPTRNSGDLYEQYF
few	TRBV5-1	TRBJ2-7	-	TGCGCCAGCAGCTTGTCGGCGGGATACCTCTACGAGCAGTACTTC	CASSLSAGYLYEQYF
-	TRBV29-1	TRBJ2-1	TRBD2	TGCAGCGTTGAACGTCCACTAGCGGGAAAGGGTGAGCAGTTCTTC	CSVERPLAGKGEQFF
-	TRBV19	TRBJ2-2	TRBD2	TGTGCCAGTAAAACAGCGGGGGGGCCGGTCGGGGAGCTGTTTTTT	CASKTAGGPVGELFF
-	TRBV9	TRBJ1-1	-	TGTGCCAGCAGCGTAGGACCCGGGGAGGACACTGAAGCTTTCTTT	CASSVGPGEDTEAFF
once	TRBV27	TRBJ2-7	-	TGTGCCAGCATTGGTGGCCCATACTACGAGCAGTACTTC	CASIGGPYYEQYF
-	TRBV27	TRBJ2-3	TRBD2	TGTGCCAGCAGTCGAAGGACTAGCGGGAGGGGGTCAGATACGCAGTATTTT	CASSRRTSGRGSDTQYF
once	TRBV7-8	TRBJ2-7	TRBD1	TGTGCCAGCACCACAGGGGATCAGGCCTACGAGCAGTACTTC	CASTTGDQAYEQYF
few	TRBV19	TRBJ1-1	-	TGTGCCAGTAGTATCGGACGGGAAGGGAACACTGAAGCTTTCTTT	CASSIGREGNTEAFF